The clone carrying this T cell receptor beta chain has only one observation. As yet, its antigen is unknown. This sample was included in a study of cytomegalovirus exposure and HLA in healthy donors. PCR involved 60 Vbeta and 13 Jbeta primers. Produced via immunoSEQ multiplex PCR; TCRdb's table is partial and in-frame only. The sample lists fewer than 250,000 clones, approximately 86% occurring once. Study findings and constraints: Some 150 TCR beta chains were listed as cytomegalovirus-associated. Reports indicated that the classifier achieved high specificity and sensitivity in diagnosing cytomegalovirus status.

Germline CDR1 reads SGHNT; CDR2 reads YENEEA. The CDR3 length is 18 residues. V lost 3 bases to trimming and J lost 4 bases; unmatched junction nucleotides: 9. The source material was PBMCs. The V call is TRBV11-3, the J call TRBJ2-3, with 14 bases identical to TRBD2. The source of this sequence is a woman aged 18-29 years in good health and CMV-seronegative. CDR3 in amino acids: CASSFSLGLAGVADTQYF. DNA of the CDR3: TGTGCCAGCAGCTTCTCACTGGGACTAGCGGGAGTGGCAGATACGCAGTATTTT.